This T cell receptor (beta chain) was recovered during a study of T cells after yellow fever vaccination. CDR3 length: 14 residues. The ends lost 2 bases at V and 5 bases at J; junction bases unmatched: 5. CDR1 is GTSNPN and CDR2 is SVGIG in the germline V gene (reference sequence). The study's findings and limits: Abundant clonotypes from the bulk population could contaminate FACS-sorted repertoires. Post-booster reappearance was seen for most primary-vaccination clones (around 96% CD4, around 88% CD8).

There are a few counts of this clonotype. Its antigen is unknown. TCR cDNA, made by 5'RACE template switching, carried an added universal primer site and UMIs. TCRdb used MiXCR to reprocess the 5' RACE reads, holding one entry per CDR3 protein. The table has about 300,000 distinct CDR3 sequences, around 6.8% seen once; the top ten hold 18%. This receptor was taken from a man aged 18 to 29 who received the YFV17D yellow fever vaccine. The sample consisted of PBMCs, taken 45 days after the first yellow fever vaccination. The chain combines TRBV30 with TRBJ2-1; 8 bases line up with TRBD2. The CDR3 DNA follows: TGTGCCTGGAGTCCGGACGGGGGGGACAATGAGCAGTTCTTC. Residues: CAWSPDGGDNEQFF.